This TCR beta chain was retrieved from a study of T cells expressing NK-cell markers. Points from the study as a whole: Of CD8+ T cells, about 1.0-7.5% belonged to dominant NKG2C+ clonotypes in five to seven donors.

CDR3 length equals 15 residues. Looked up from germline, CDR1 is LNHNV and CDR2 is YYDKDF (reference sequence). As regards this clonotype: Its specificity is not known.

UMI-tagged 5'RACE template switching yielded the TCR beta cDNA. TCRdb processed the 5' RACE reads again and assigns one entry to each CDR3 protein, with no DNA. The sample table sets out roughly 180,000 distinct CDR3 sequences. The chain uses TRBV15 and TRBJ2-1. The clonotype comes from a man aged 18 to 69 in good health. The sequencing sample was made of blood T cells: a sorted CD56 or NKG2C T cell subset, CD4+ or CD8+ T cells, or bulk PBMC T cells (not recorded which). The CDR3 sequence is CATSRGSSSYNEQFF. The whole variable domain, remainder taken from reference TRBV15 and TRBJ2-1, is DAMVIQNPRYQVTQFGKPVTLSCSQTLNHNVMYWYQQKSSQAPKLLFHYYDKDFNNEADTPDNFQSRRPNTSFCFLDIRSPGLGDTAMYLCATSRGSSSYNEQFFGPGTRLTVL.